Each of the 30 T cell receptor beta chains below was sequenced from the same sample in a study of T cells in tuberculosis. Clones were sequenced by immunoSEQ multiplex PCR, and TCRdb holds only the in-frame ones, with some missing. Of about 30,000 clones in the sample, about 95% were seen once. Sequencing was carried out using PBMCs. These receptors originate from a donor aged 10 to 29 with latent tuberculosis or without tuberculosis infection.

This clone was found a few times. The rearrangement links TRBV11-2 to TRBJ2-7; TRBD1 aligns across 11 bases. Germline V gene data show CDR1 as SGHAT and CDR2 as FQNNGV. V was pared by 2 bases and J by 3 bases, with 3 bases of the junction left unmatched. CDR3 length: 15 amino acids. The CDR3, as DNA: TGTGCCAGCAGCTTACAGGGACAGGGGGTCTACGAGCAGTACTTC. Encoded protein: CASSLQGQGVYEQYF.

Written as DNA, the CDR3 is TGTGCCAGCAGTGCCGTGACAGGTAGTAATGAAAAACTGTTTTTT. It codes for CASSAVTGSNEKLFF. This chain links TRBV28 with TRBJ1-4, with a weak D call TRBD1 (6 bases). The CDR3 contains 15 residues. The germline CDR1 and CDR2 sequences are MDHEN and SYDVKM. Trimming stripped 5 bases from V and 4 bases from J, with 14 bases between.

The chain has TRBV7-9 and TRBJ2-5; possible D gene TRBD1, 5 bases. Trimming took off 7 bases at V and 2 bases at J, with 11 bases between the two ends. The CDR3 runs to 13 residues. Germline V gene data show CDR1 as SEHNR and CDR2 as FQNEAQ (reference sequence). DNA of the CDR3: TGTGCCAGCAACTCAGGGAAACAAGAGACCCAGTACTTC. It codes for CASNSGKQETQYF.

The chain is built from TRBV25-1 and TRBJ2-7, with 8 bases that match TRBD1. The germline V gene encodes CDR1 MGHDK and CDR2 SYGVNS. This CDR3 is 17 amino acids long. The ends lost 1 base at V and 3 bases at J; junction bases unmatched: 11. CDR3 sequence (DNA): TGTGCCAGCAGTGAATTCCCAAAACAGGGGGTTCGCTACGAGCAGTACTTC. Protein sequence: CASSEFPKQGVRYEQYF.

The J gene is TRBJ2-1, the V gene TRBV7-9; 13 nucleotides line up with TRBD2. The CDR3 has 14 residues. Germline CDR1 SEHNR, CDR2 FQNEAQ (reference sequence). V lost 4 bases and J lost 15; bases outside the gene matches: 9. The CDR3 loop reads CASSYGTSGVSRFF. For the CDR3, the DNA is TGTGCCAGCAGCTACGGGACTAGCGGGGTGTCCAGGTTCTTC. Based on the CDR3 plus reference TRBV7-9 and TRBJ2-1, the full variable domain is DTGVSQNPRHKITKRGQNVTFRCDPISEHNRLYWYRQTLGQGPEFLTYFQNEAQLEKSRLLSDRFSAERPKGSFSTLEIQRTEQGDSAMYLCASSYGTSGVSRFFGPGTRLTVL.

The chain joins TRBV29-1 to TRBJ2-2; 9 nucleotides align to TRBD1. Germline lookup yields CDR1 SQVTM and CDR2 ANQGSEA. The CDR3 covers 15 residues. J was trimmed by 2 bases and V by 7 bases; bases with no gene match: 8. Written as DNA, the CDR3 is TGCAGCGCTAGAACAGGGGGCCCAAACACCGGGGAGCTGTTTTTT. It is translated as CSARTGGPNTGELFF.

The gene calls are TRBV11-1 and TRBJ1-2; 8 bases fit TRBD1. The CDR3 consists of 15 residues. Germline trimming cut 2 bases from V and 2 bases from J; bases unmatched to any gene: 4. Germline lookup yields CDR1 SGHAT and CDR2 FQDESV (reference sequence). The CDR3 nucleotides are TGTGCCAGCAGCTTATTGGACAGGGAGAACTATGGCTACACCTTC. As protein: CASSLLDRENYGYTF.

The CDR3 region is CASSNPAQRGGTDTQYF. The DNA for the CDR3 is TGTGCCAGCAGCAACCCCGCCCAGCGGGGGGGCACAGATACGCAGTATTTT. The J gene is TRBJ2-3, the V gene TRBV27, with TRBD2 identical over 9 bases. The germline CDR1 and CDR2 sequences are MNHEY and SMNVEV (reference sequence). CDR3 size: 17 residues. V was clipped by 6 bases and J by 1 base; unmatched bases: 11.

This sequence joins TRBV30 and TRBJ2-2; 7 bases align to TRBD2. The V gene's germline CDR1 is GTSNPN and CDR2 SVGIG (reference sequence). Trimming at V came to 0 bases and at J to 4 bases, leaving 5 bases not matched to a gene. This CDR3 spans 15 amino acids. CDR3 DNA sequence: TGTGCCTGGAGTGTACTTGGGACTACCACCGGGGAGCTGTTTTTT. This translates into CAWSVLGTTTGELFF. The whole variable domain, remainder taken from reference TRBV30 and TRBJ2-2, is SQTIHQWPATLVQPVGSPLSLECTVEGTSNPNLYWYRQAAGRGLQLLFYSVGIGQISSEVPQNLSASRPQDRQFILSSKKLLLSDSGFYLCAWSVLGTTTGELFFGEGSRLTVL.

This clone was counted a single time. This chain joins TRBV28 and TRBJ2-7; 7 bases align to TRBD1. In germline, CDR1 is MDHEN, CDR2 SYDVKM. J was trimmed by 12 bases and V by 2 bases; bases with no gene match: 7. The length of the CDR3 is 12 residues. CDR3 amino acids: CASSLPGTVGYF. The CDR3 DNA reads TGTGCCAGCAGTTTACCGGGGACAGTGGGGTACTTC.

The V gene is TRBV7-9, the J gene TRBJ2-5, with TRBD2 identical over 14 bases. Trimming at V came to 5 bases and at J to 4 bases, leaving 3 bases not matched to a gene. CDR3 size: 15 residues. Germline lookup yields CDR1 SEHNR and CDR2 FQNEAQ (reference sequence). This CDR3 is CASSKGLAGVETQYF. In DNA form, the CDR3 reads TGTGCCAGCAGCAAGGGACTAGCGGGAGTAGAGACCCAGTACTTC.

The chain employs TRBV9 and TRBJ1-1; the match to TRBD1 covers 9 bases. There are 15 residues in the CDR3. V shed 3 bases, J shed 3 bases, and the junction held 6 bases outside the gene matches. CDR1 SGDLS and CDR2 YYNGEE come from the germline V gene. Here the CDR3 reads CASSATGGWDTEAFF. The DNA of the CDR3 is TGTGCCAGCAGCGCCACAGGGGGCTGGGACACTGAAGCTTTCTTT.

The CDR3 DNA reads TGTGCCAGCAGTGTCGGGAGAGATACGCAGTATTTT. It encodes CASSVGRDTQYF. This chain connects TRBV5-6 to TRBJ2-3; TRBD2 is a possible D gene (6 bases). The germline V gene encodes CDR1 SGHDT and CDR2 YYEEEE. There are 12 residues in the CDR3. The ends were cut back, 5 bases at V and 5 bases at J, with 9 bases in the middle.

J is TRBJ1-4 and V is TRBV18; D possibly corresponds to TRBD1 (5 bases). Between the trimmed V and J ends, which lost 3 bases and 3 bases, there was a span of 17 bases. The germline V gene has CDR1 KGHSH and CDR2 LQKENI. This CDR3 is built from 17 residues. CDR3 nucleotide sequence: TGTGCCAGCTCACCCATTGGAGGGGTCTTAGCTAATGAAAAACTGTTTTTT. Its protein product is CASSPIGGVLANEKLFF.

This chain links TRBV7-7 with TRBJ2-5, with D perhaps TRBD2 (5 bases). Deletions cut 5 bases from V and 5 bases from J, with 12 bases between. Germline V gene lookup returns CDR1 SSHAT and CDR2 FNYEAQ (reference sequence). CDR3 length: 13 amino acids. The CDR3, as DNA: TGTGCCAGCAGCCCGGACCGAGGGGAGACCCAGTACTTC. The encoded protein is CASSPDRGETQYF. Complete variable domain (other parts from reference TRBV7-7 and TRBJ2-5): GAGVSQSPRYKVTKRGQDVTLRCDPISSHATLYWYQQALGQGPEFLTYFNYEAQPDKSGLPSDRFSAERPEGSISTLTIQRTEQRDSAMYRCASSPDRGETQYFGPGTRLLVL.

The CDR3 spells CASSLILAPSAGEQFF. In nucleotides, the CDR3 is TGTGCCAGCAGCTTAATTTTGGCGCCCTCCGCGGGTGAGCAGTTCTTC. J is TRBJ2-1 and V is TRBV7-3; D perhaps matches TRBD2 (5 bases). V was trimmed by 1 base and J by 9 bases, leaving 19 bases between them. Germline CDR1 SGHTA, CDR2 FQGTGA. The CDR3 extends over 16 amino acids.

The chain joins TRBV19 to TRBJ2-1, with 12 bases that match TRBD1. The CDR3 length is 14 residues. The germline gives CDR1 LNHDA, CDR2 SQIVND (reference sequence). The junction had 2 bases not matched to a gene; V was cut back by 4 bases and J by 7 bases. The CDR3 region has the DNA TGTGCCAGTAGTACGGGACAGGGGGCAAATGAGCAGTTCTTC. It is translated as CASSTGQGANEQFF.

The chain recombines TRBV7-9 with TRBJ2-5, with 13 bases aligning to TRBD2. This CDR3 is built from 16 residues. V shed 6 bases, J shed 2 bases, and the junction held 6 bases outside the gene matches. CDR1 SEHNR and CDR2 FQNEAQ come from the germline V gene (reference sequence). The CDR3 coding sequence is TGTGCCAGCAGTCGCAGACTAGCGGGAGGACAAGAGACCCAGTACTTC. Translated, it gives CASSRRLAGGQETQYF.

The genes are TRBV4-3 and TRBJ2-5; 12 positions match TRBD2. The CDR3 has 16 residues. The V and J ends lost 0 bases and 4 bases, in that order; junction bases with no gene match: 3. Germline V gene data show CDR1 as LGHNA and CDR2 as YSLEER. The CDR3 DNA sequence: TGCGCCAGCAGCCAAGACCCTAGCGGGGGGGCAGAGACCCAGTACTTC. Its protein product is CASSQDPSGGAETQYF.

The J gene is TRBJ1-2, the V gene TRBV5-1; D unresolved. Germline V gene sequence: CDR1 SGHRS, CDR2 YFSETQ. V was shortened by 4 bases and J by 1 base, with 14 bases between the two germline ends. The CDR3 totals 15 residues. CDR3 sequence (DNA): TGCGCCAGCAGCCTGGGGAGCGGACTTAACTATGGCTACACCTTC. This codes for CASSLGSGLNYGYTF.

This clone appeared once. The chain has TRBV27 and TRBJ2-2; TRBD2 matches at 11 bases. CDR3 length equals 16 residues. After removal of 2 bases from V and 5 bases from J, the junction contained 4 bases not matched to a gene. Germline values: CDR1 MNHEY, CDR2 SMNVEV (reference sequence). The CDR3 bases are TGTGCCAGCAGTTTAAGGCTAGCGGGGGGTACCGGGGAGCTGTTTTTT. Residues: CASSLRLAGGTGELFF.

The genes are TRBV11-2 and TRBJ2-5; D is unclear. This CDR3 comprises 14 residues. Deletions cut 5 bases from V and 2 bases from J, with 12 bases between. Germline lookup yields CDR1 SGHAT and CDR2 FQNNGV. The CDR3 sequence: CASSPQQPQETQYF. In DNA form, the CDR3 reads TGTGCCAGCAGCCCGCAACAGCCGCAAGAGACCCAGTACTTC. Full variable domain (remainder filled in from reference TRBV11-2 and TRBJ2-5): EAGVAQSPRYKIIEKRQSVAFWCNPISGHATLYWYQQILGQGPKLLIQFQNNGVVDDSQLPKDRFSAERLKGVDSTLKIQPAKLEDSAVYLCASSPQQPQETQYFGPGTRLLVL.

J is TRBJ1-1 and V is TRBV5-8; D may be TRBD1 (5 bases). Looked up from germline, CDR1 is SGHTS and CDR2 is YDEGEE. V dropped 3 bases and J dropped 4 bases, with 13 bases sitting between them. This CDR3 has 14 residues. The CDR3 loop is CASSWAGQGTEAFF. The CDR3 DNA reads TGTGCCAGCAGCTGGGCGGGGCAAGGCACTGAAGCTTTCTTT.

Remarks on this clone: An end of the junction does not agree with germline; a read error may underlie this. This rearrangement joins TRBV7-7 to TRBJ2-7, with a tentative D call TRBD2 (6 bases). The CDR3 extends over 15 amino acids. The germline gives CDR1 SSHAT, CDR2 FNYEAQ (reference sequence). CDR3 bases: TGTGCTAGCAGCTTAGGTGAGGGAGGTACCTACGAGCAGTACTTC. Protein product: CASSLGEGGTYEQYF.

The chain links TRBV4-2 to TRBJ1-2; a weak D match, TRBD1 (6 bases). The germline V gene has CDR1 LGHNA and CDR2 YNFKEQ. The ends were cut back, 1 base at V and 0 bases at J, with 6 bases in the middle. The CDR3 has 14 residues. The CDR3 DNA sequence: TGTGCCAGCAGCCAAGGGACAGCTAACTATGGCTACACCTTC. Protein: CASSQGTANYGYTF.

The chain employs TRBV5-1 and TRBJ1-2, with D unresolved. Per germline, CDR1 SGHRS and CDR2 YFSETQ. Trimming left V 3 bases short and J 3 bases short, with 15 bases between. The CDR3 sequence is 15 residues long. In nucleotides, the CDR3 is TGCGCCAGCAGCTGGGAGGCCCTACCACACTATGGCTACACCTTC. As protein: CASSWEALPHYGYTF.

This clone was seen a single time. The genes are TRBV28 and TRBJ2-4; tentatively, D is TRBD1 (6 bases). Per the germline V gene, CDR1 is MDHEN and CDR2 is SYDVKM. V lost 5 bases and J lost 3, with 29 bases in between. The CDR3 consists of 20 residues. The chain's CDR3 is CASSPDTPGAPLRSKNIQYF. The CDR3 DNA reads TGTGCCAGCAGTCCCGACACACCAGGGGCTCCCCTTAGGAGCAAAAACATTCAGTACTTC.

The gene calls are TRBV5-1 and TRBJ2-7, with D hard to call. CDR3 length: 13 residues. Germline-derived CDR1 and CDR2 are SGHRS and YFSETQ. V lost 7 bases and J 4 bases, leaving 15 bases between the germline ends. The CDR3 here is CASGLGRYYEQYF. The CDR3, as DNA: TGCGCCAGCGGGCTGGGTCGGTATTACGAGCAGTACTTC.

The chain couples TRBV6-1 to TRBJ2-1; 8 bases match TRBD1. From germline, CDR1 is MNHNS and CDR2 SASEGT. The CDR3 runs 14 residues. The trim removed 7 bases at V and 8 bases at J, leaving 10 bases unmatched. CDR3 sequence: CASTWTGSVDEQFF. For the CDR3, the DNA is TGTGCCAGCACCTGGACAGGGTCGGTTGATGAGCAGTTCTTC.

A single count supports this clone. The rearrangement links TRBV9 to TRBJ2-3, with TRBD2 as a possible D gene (5 bases). The germline CDR1 and CDR2 sequences are SGDLS and YYNGEE. Between the trimmed V and J ends, which lost 1 base and 9 bases, there was a span of 12 bases. The CDR3 length is 13 residues. CDR3 DNA: TGTGCCAGCAGCGTATTCGGGATCGACACGCAGTATTTT. Translating it yields CASSVFGIDTQYF.